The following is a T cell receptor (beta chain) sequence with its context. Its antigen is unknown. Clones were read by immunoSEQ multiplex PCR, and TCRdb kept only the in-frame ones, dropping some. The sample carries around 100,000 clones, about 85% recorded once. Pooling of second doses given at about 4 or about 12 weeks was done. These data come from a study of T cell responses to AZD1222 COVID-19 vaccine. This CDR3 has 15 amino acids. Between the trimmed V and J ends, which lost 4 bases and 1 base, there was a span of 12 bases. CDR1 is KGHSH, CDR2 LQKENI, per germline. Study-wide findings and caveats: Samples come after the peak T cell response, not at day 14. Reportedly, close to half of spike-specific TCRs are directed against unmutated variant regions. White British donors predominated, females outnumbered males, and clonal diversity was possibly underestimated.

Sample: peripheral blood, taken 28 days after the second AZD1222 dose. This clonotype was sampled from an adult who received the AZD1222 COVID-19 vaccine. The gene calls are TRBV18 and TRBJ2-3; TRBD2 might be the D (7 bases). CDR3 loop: CASSRRGAGTDTQYF. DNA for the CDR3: TGTGCCAGCTCACGTCGGGGGGCCGGCACAGATACGCAGTATTTT.